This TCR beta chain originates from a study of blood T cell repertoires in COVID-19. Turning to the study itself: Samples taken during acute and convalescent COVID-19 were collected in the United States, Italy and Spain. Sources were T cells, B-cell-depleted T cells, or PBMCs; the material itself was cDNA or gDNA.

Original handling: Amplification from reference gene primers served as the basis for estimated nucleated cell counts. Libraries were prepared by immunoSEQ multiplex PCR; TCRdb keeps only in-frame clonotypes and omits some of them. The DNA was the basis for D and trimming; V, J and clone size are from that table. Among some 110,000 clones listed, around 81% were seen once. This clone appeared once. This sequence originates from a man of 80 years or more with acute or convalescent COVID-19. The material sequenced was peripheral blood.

The CDR3, as DNA: TGCAGCGTTGAAAGGGCAGGGAACTCCTACGAGCAGTACTTC. Protein: CSVERAGNSYEQYF. The chain carries TRBV29-1 and TRBJ2-7; perhaps TRBD1 as D (5 bases). The V gene's germline CDR1 is SQVTM and CDR2 ANQGSEA. V lost 2 bases and J lost 0, with 11 bases in between. This CDR3 is 14 amino acids long.